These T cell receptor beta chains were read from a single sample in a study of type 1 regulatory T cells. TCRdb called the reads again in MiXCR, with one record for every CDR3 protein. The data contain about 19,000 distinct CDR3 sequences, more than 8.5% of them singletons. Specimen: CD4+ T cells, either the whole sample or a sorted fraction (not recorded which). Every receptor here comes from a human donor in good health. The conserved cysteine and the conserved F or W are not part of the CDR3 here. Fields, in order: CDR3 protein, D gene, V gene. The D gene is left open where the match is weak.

cdr3_aa: ASSWDGREETQY; d_call: NA; v_call: TRBV5-1
cdr3_aa: ASIPWAYNEQF; d_call: NA; v_call: TRBV28
cdr3_aa: SARASGRTGELF; d_call: TRBD2; v_call: TRBV20-1
cdr3_aa: ASSLDGGGANVLT; d_call: NA; v_call: TRBV5-5
cdr3_aa: ASSRTETGNTIY; d_call: NA; v_call: TRBV5-5
cdr3_aa: ASSSQGNTDTQY; d_call: NA; v_call: TRBV7-2
cdr3_aa: ASRPRTSGLDTQY; d_call: TRBD2; v_call: TRBV5-4
cdr3_aa: ASSSGLAGGQF; d_call: TRBD2; v_call: TRBV7-2
cdr3_aa: ASFRHEETQY; d_call: NA; v_call: TRBV6-1
cdr3_aa: SATGGLAGYNEQF; d_call: TRBD2; v_call: TRBV20-1
cdr3_aa: SVQTGLAKNIQY; d_call: TRBD1; v_call: TRBV29-1
cdr3_aa: ASGGTGRNQPQH; d_call: NA; v_call: TRBV2
cdr3_aa: ASSPGQPEFGP; d_call: TRBD1; v_call: TRBV7-9
cdr3_aa: ASSLAGTDTQY; d_call: NA; v_call: TRBV5-1
cdr3_aa: AIQGRGNTGELF; d_call: NA; v_call: TRBV7-2
cdr3_aa: SVVGQGVHEQY; d_call: NA; v_call: TRBV29-1
cdr3_aa: ASSWADEQY; d_call: NA; v_call: TRBV5-6
cdr3_aa: ATSRDGLATETQY; d_call: NA; v_call: TRBV15
cdr3_aa: ASSPGRVGQLAGELF; d_call: NA; v_call: TRBV7-3
cdr3_aa: ATSRGKGKNIQY; d_call: NA; v_call: TRBV15
cdr3_aa: ASSSRTNEQF; d_call: NA; v_call: TRBV12-3/TRBV12-4
cdr3_aa: ASSHPGGYT; d_call: NA; v_call: TRBV3-1
cdr3_aa: ASSSDSRSAEAF; d_call: NA; v_call: TRBV27
cdr3_aa: AISWDLTSSGANVLT; d_call: NA; v_call: TRBV10-3
cdr3_aa: ASSPPARQRYNEQF; d_call: NA; v_call: TRBV18
cdr3_aa: APDRASGSRGEQY; d_call: TRBD2; v_call: TRBV7-3
cdr3_aa: ASSLGTGANTGELF; d_call: TRBD1; v_call: TRBV5-1
cdr3_aa: AISESGTPKETQY; d_call: NA; v_call: TRBV10-3
cdr3_aa: ASSLVLTASGQETQY; d_call: TRBD2; v_call: TRBV7-2
cdr3_aa: ASSVRTGAQETQY; d_call: TRBD1; v_call: TRBV10-2
cdr3_aa: ASSPGLANYGYT; d_call: NA; v_call: TRBV19